The rows below give T cell receptor beta chains drawn from one sample of a study of T cell repertoires in cytomegalovirus infection. TCRdb ran MiXCR on the reads and lists one entry per CDR3 protein. The sample contains fewer than 550,000 distinct CDR3 sequences, about 15% of which appear only once. Sequenced material: CD8+ T cells from PBMCs. All receptors derive from a human donor in good health (CMV status not recorded). Some clones in this sample may be carry-over from other donors' samples. The CDR3 runs from the conserved cysteine through the conserved F or W. Fields, in order: J gene, CDR3 length, V gene, CDR3 protein.

>TRBJ2-2|15|TRBV6-5
CASSRLAGDTGELFF
>TRBJ2-1|12|TRBV13
CASSKGLVGEFF
>TRBJ1-1|17|TRBV20-1
CSARAPRDIPMNTEAFF
>TRBJ1-1|15|TRBV19
CASRVPGQRNTEAFF
>TRBJ2-1|13|TRBV7-2
CASSSKLGNEQFF
>TRBJ2-2|12|TRBV5-1
CASSRADGELFF
>TRBJ2-1|15|TRBV10-3
CAIRPDRGSVNEQFF
>TRBJ2-2|15|TRBV27
CASSLTGTPTGELFF
>TRBJ1-2|18|TRBV20-1
CSARGGGQGAQKNYGYTF
>TRBJ1-1|13|TRBV7-9
CAEGPDTNTEAFF
>TRBJ2-7|13|TRBV3-1
CASSQLNDYEQYF
>TRBJ2-7|16|TRBV7-6
CASSTDWDKVDYEQYF
>TRBJ2-3|21|TRBV27
CASSLTQIHGTGGSVADTQYF
>TRBJ1-1|14|TRBV11-2
CASSLGKGNTEAFF
>TRBJ2-1|16|TRBV12-3/TRBV12-4
CASSLGQGAFYNEQFF
>TRBJ2-1|17|TRBV5-6
CASRLASGPDSYNEQFF
>TRBJ1-1|12|TRBV20-1
CSAPDRVTEAFF
>TRBJ2-1|18|TRBV7-6
CASSLAGPNLGAYNEQFF
>TRBJ2-7|14|TRBV7-3
CASSQGGPGYEQYF
>TRBJ1-2|14|TRBV5-1
CASSPQDRIHGYTF
>TRBJ1-6|15|TRBV6-5
CASSFPGGADSPLHF
>TRBJ1-1|17|TRBV12-3/TRBV12-4
CASSFMRGAGPNTEAFF
>TRBJ2-1|13|TRBV19
CASSILISAEQFF
>TRBJ1-5|19|TRBV28
CASSPGNPTGPRGNQPQHF
>TRBJ2-4|15|TRBV11-2
CASSLSRGPKNIQYF
>TRBJ2-1|18|TRBV5-4
CASSPDSRLAGEYNEQFF
>TRBJ2-7|14|TRBV19
CASSIGSYYYEQYF
>TRBJ2-5|14|TRBV11-2
CASSTALQRETQYF
>TRBJ1-2|15|TRBV6-1
CASSSPGTLIYGYTF
>TRBJ1-1|17|TRBV27
CASSPASASEGNTEAFF
>TRBJ2-1|16|TRBV5-6
CASSARPLISYNEQFF
>TRBJ2-7|14|TRBV7-2
CASSYLRGFNEQYF
>TRBJ1-1|11|TRBV6-1
CASLRRPEAFF
>TRBJ2-3|16|TRBV28
CASSLLATGVTDTQYF
>TRBJ2-1|16|TRBV7-8
CASSVMGREGDNEQFF
>TRBJ1-5|14|TRBV28
CASSLLMGGQPQHF
>TRBJ2-1|14|TRBV7-9
CASSGGSSYNEQFF
>TRBJ2-7|16|TRBV19
CASRTTGRGRFYEQYF
>TRBJ1-5|15|TRBV5-4
CASSLGPDSNQPQHF
>TRBJ1-5|14|TRBV12-3/TRBV12-4
CASSLGLGNQPQHF
>TRBJ2-7|14|TRBV7-3
CASSLRGGPYEQYF